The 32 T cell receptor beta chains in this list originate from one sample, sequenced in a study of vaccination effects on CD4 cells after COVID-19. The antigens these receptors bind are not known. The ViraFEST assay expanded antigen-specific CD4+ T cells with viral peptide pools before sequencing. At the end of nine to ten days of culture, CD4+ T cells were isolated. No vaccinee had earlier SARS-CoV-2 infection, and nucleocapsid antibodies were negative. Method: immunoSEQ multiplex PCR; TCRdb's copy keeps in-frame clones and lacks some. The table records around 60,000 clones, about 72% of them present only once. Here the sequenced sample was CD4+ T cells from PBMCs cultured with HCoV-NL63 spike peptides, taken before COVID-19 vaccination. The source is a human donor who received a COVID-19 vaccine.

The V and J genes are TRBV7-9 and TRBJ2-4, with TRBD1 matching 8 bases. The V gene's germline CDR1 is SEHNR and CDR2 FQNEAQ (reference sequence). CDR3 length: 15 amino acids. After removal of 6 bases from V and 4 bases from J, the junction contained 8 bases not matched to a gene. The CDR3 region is CASSFQGARKNIQYF. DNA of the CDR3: TGTGCCAGCAGTTTTCAGGGGGCTCGGAAAAACATTCAGTACTTC.

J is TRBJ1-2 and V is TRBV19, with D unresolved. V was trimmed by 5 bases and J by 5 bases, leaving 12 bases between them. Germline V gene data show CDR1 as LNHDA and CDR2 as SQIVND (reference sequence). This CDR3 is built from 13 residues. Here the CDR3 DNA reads TGTGCCAGTAGTTTCTCCCCCGGGTATGGCTACACCTTC. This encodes CASSFSPGYGYTF.

CDR3: CASSPVWSENEQFF. The CDR3 DNA reads TGTGCCAGCTCACCAGTATGGAGCGAGAATGAGCAGTTCTTC. V gene TRBV18 combines with J gene TRBJ2-1; no firm D call. The CDR3 contains 14 residues. Germline CDR1 KGHSH, CDR2 LQKENI. The ends were cut back, 2 bases at V and 7 bases at J, with 12 bases in the middle.

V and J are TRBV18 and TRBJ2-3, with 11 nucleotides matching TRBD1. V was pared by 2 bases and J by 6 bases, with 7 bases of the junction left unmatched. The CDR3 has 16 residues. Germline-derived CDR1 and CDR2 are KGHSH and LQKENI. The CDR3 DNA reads TGTGCCAGCTCACCAGCGCGGACAGGGGGCGTGGATACGCAGTATTTT. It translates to CASSPARTGGVDTQYF. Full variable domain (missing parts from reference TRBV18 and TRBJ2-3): NAGVMQNPRHLVRRRGQEARLRCSPMKGHSHVYWYRQLPEEGLKFMVYLQKENIIDESGMPKERFSAEFPKEGPSILRIQQVVRGDSAAYFCASSPARTGGVDTQYFGPGTRLTVL.

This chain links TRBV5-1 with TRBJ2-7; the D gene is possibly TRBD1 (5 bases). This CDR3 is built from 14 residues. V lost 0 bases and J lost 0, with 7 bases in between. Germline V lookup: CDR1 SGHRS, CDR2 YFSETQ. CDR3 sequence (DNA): TGCGCCAGCAGCTTGGGCGACAGCTCCTACGAGCAGTACGTC. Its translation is CASSLGDSSYEQYV.

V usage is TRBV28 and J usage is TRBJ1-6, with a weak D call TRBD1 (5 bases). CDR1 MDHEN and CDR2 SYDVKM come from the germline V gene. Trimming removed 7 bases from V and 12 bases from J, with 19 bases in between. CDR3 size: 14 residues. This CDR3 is CASMVITGRGPLHF. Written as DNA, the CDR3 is TGTGCCAGCATGGTCATTACGGGGAGGGGACCCCTCCACTTT.

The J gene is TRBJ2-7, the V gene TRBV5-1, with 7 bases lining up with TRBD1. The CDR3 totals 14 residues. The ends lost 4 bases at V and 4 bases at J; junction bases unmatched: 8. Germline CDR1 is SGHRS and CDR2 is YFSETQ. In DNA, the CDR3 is TGCGCCAGCAGCCTAAGGACAGGATTTTACGAGCAGTACGTC. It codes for CASSLRTGFYEQYV.

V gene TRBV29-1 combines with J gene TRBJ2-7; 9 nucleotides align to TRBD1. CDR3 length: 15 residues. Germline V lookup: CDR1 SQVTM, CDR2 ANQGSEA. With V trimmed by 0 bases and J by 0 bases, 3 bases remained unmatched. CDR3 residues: CSVEDTTGGSYEQYV. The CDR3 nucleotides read TGCAGCGTTGAAGATACGACAGGGGGCTCCTACGAGCAGTACGTC.

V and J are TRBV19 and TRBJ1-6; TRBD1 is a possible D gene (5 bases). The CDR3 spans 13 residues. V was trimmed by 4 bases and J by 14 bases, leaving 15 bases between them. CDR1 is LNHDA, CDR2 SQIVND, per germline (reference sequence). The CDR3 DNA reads TGTGCCAGTAGTACCGTACAGGATCCGGCCCTCCACTTT. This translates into CASSTVQDPALHF.

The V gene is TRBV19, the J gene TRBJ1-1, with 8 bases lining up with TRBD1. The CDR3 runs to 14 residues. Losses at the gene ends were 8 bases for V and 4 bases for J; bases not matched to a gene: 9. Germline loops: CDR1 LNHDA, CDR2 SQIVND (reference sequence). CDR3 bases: TGTGCCAGTCGGGAGGACAGGGCTTCCACTGAAGCTTTCTTT. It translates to CASREDRASTEAFF.

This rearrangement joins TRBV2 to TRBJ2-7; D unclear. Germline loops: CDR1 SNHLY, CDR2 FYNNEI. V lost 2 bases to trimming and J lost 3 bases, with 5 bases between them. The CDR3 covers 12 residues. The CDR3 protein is CASSESDYEQYV. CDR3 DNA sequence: TGTGCCAGCAGTGAAAGTGACTACGAGCAGTACGTC.

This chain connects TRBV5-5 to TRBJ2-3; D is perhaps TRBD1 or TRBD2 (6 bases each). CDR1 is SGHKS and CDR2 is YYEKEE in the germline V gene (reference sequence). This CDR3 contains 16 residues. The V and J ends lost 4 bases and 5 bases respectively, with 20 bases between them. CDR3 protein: CASSLIHRVGGDTQYF. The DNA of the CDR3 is TGTGCCAGCAGCCTAATACACAGGGTCGGGGGAGATACGCAGTATTTT.

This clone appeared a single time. The CDR3: CAISETGGYEQYV. As DNA, the CDR3 is TGTGCCATCAGTGAGACGGGCGGATACGAGCAGTACGTC. J is TRBJ2-7 and V is TRBV10-3; D is uncertain. Germline V gives CDR1 ENHRY, CDR2 SYGVKD. V was cut by 2 bases and J by 4 bases, with 9 bases left in between. The CDR3 has 13 amino acids.

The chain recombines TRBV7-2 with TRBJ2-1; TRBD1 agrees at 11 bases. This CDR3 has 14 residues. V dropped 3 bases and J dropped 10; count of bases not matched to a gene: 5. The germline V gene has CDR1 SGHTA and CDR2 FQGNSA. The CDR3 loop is CASSFWRTGGEQFF. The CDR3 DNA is TGTGCCAGCAGCTTTTGGAGGACAGGGGGCGAGCAGTTCTTC.

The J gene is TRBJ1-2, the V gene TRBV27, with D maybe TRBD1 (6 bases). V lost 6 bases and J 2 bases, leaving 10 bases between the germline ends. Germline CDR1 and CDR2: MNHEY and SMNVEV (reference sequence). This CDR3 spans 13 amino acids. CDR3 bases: TGTGCCAGCAGGAGACAGGACAACTATGGCTACACCTTC. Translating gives CASRRQDNYGYTF.

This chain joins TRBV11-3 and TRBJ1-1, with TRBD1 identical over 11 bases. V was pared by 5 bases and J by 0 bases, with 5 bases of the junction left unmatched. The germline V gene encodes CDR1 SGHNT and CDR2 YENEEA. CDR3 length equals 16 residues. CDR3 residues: CASSPGTGGMNTEAFF. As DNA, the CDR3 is TGTGCCAGCAGCCCTGGGACAGGGGGTATGAACACTGAAGCTTTCTTT.

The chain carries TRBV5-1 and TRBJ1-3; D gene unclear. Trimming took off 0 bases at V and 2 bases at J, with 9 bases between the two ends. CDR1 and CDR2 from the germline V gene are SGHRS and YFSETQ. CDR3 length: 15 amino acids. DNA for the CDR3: TGCGCCAGCAGCTTGGCGATGGGCGCTGGAAACACCATATATTTT. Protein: CASSLAMGAGNTIYF.

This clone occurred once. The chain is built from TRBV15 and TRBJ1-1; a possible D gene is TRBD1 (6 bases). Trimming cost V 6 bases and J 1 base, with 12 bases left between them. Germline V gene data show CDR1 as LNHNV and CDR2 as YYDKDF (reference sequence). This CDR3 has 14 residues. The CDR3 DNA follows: TGTGCCACCAGGCGGGCAGGGGCGAACACTGAAGCTTTCTTT. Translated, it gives CATRRAGANTEAFF.

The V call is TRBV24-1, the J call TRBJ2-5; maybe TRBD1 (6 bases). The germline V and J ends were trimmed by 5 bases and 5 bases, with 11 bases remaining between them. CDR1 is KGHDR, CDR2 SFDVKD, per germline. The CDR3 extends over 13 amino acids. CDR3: CATSVGAWETQYF. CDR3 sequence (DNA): TGTGCCACCAGTGTGGGGGCCTGGGAGACCCAGTACTTC.

The CDR3 sequence: CASSYIVGGPQHF. CDR3 sequence (DNA): TGTGCCAGCAGTTACATCGTCGGGGGGCCCCAGCATTTT. The chain couples TRBV6-2 or TRBV6-3 to TRBJ1-5; weak D call: TRBD1 (5 bases). V was trimmed by 2 bases and J by 9 bases, leaving 11 bases between them. CDR1 and CDR2 from the germline V gene are MNHEY and SVGEGT. The CDR3 consists of 13 residues.

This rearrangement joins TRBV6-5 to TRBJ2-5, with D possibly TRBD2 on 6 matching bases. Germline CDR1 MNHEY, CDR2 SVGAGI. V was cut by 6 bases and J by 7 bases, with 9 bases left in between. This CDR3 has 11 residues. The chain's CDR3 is CASSSGRTQYF. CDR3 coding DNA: TGTGCCAGCAGCTCCGGGAGGACCCAGTACTTC.

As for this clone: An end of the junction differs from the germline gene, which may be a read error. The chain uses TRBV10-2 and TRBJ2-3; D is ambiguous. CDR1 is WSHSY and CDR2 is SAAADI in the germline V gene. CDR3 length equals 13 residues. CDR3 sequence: CATSKLGADTQYF. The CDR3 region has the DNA TGCGCCACCAGTAAGTTGGGTGCAGATACGCAGTATTTT.

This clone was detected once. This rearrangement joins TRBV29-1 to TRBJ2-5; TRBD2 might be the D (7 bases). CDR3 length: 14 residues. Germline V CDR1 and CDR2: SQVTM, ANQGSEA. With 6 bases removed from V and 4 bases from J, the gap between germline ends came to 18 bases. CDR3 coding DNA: TGCAGCGTGTGGTCGCGGGGGCCTCCAGAGACCCAGTACTTC. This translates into CSVWSRGPPETQYF.

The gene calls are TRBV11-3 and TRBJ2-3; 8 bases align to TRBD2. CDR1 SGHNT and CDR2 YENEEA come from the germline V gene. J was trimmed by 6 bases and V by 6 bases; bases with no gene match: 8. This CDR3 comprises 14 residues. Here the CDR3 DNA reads TGTGCCAGCAGTAAAGCGGGACTAGAGGATACGCAGTATTTT. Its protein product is CASSKAGLEDTQYF.

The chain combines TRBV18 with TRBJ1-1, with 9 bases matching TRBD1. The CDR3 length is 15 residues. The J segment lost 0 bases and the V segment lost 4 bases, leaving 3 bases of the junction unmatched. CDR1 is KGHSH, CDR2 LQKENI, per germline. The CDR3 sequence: CASSQGQGMNTEAFF. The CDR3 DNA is TGTGCCAGCTCACAAGGACAGGGGATGAACACTGAAGCTTTCTTT.

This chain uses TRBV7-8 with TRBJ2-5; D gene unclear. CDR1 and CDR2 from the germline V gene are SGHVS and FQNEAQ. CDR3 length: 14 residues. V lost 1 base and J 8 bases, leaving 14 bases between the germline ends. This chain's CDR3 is CASSLVVVGRTQYF. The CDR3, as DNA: TGTGCCAGCAGCTTAGTTGTTGTTGGACGCACCCAGTACTTC.

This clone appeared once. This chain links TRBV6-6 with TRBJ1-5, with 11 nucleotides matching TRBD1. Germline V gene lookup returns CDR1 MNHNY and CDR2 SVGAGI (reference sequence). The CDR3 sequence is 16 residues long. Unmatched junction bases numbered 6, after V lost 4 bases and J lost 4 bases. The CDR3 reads CASSSLDRGQNQPQHF. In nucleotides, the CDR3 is TGTGCCAGCAGTTCCCTGGACAGGGGGCAGAATCAGCCCCAGCATTTT.

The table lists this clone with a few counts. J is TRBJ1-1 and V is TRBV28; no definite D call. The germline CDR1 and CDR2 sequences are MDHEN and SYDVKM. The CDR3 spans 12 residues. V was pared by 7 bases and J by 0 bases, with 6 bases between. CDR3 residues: CASMALNTEAFF. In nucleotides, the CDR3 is TGTGCCAGCATGGCATTGAACACTGAAGCTTTCTTT.

CDR3 amino acids: CASSQDRVYTF. In DNA form, the CDR3 reads TGCGCCAGCAGCCAAGATCGGGTCTACACCTTC. V gene TRBV4-1 combines with J gene TRBJ1-2; D is ambiguous. The CDR3 has 11 amino acids. Deletions cut 0 bases from V and 10 bases from J, with 6 bases between. The germline CDR1 and CDR2 sequences are MGHRA and YSYEKL.

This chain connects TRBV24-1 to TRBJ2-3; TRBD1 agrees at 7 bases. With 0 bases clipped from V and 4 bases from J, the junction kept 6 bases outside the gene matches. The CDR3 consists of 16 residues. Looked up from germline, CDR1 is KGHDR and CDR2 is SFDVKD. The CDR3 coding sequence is TGTGCCACCAGTGATTTGAACAGGGGTAGTGCAGATACGCAGTATTTT. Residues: CATSDLNRGSADTQYF.

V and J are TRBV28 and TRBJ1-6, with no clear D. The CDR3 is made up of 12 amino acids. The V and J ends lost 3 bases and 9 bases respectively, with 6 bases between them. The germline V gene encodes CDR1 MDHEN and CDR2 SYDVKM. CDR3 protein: CASSFRGSPLHF. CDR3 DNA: TGTGCCAGCAGTTTCCGGGGTTCACCCCTCCACTTT.

The CDR3 loop reads CASSLMMNTEAFF. DNA of the CDR3: TGTGCCAGCAGCTTGATGATGAACACTGAAGCTTTCTTT. The genes are TRBV5-5 and TRBJ1-1; the D is unclear. The V and J ends lost 1 base and 0 bases respectively, with 4 bases between them. In germline, CDR1 is SGHKS, CDR2 YYEKEE (reference sequence). This CDR3 has 13 residues.